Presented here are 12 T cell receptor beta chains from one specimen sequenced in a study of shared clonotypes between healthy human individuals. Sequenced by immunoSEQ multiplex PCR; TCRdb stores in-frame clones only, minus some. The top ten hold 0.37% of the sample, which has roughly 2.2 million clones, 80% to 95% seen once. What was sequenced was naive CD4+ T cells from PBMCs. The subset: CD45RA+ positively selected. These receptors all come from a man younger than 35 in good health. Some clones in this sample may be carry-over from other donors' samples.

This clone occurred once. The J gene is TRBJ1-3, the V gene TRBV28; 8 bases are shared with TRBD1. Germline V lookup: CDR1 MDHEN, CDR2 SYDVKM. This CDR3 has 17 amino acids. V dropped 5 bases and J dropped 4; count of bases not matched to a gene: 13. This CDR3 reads CASSPPPGQAQGNTIYF. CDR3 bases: TGTGCCAGCAGTCCTCCCCCGGGACAGGCTCAGGGAAACACCATATATTTT.

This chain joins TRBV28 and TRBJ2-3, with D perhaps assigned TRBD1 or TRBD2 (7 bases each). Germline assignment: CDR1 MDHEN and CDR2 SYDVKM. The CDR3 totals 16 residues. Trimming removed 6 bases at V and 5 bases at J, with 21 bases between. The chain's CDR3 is CASSSRGEGRVDTQYF. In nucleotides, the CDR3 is TGTGCCAGCAGCTCCAGGGGGGAGGGCCGGGTAGATACGCAGTATTTT.

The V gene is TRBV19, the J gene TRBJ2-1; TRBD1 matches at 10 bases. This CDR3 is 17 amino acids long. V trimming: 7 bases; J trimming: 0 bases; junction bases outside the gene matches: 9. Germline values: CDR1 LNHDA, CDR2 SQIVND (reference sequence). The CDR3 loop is CASMGTGASASYNEQFF. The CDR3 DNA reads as TGTGCCAGTATGGGGACAGGGGCCTCGGCCTCCTACAATGAGCAGTTCTTC.

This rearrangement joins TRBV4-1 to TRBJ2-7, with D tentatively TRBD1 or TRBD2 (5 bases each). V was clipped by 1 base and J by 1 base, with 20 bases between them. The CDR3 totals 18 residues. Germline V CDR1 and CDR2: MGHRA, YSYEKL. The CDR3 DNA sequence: TGCGCCAGCAGCCAAGTTGTGCCGATACTGGGACGTTCCTACGAGCAGTACTTC. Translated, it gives CASSQVVPILGRSYEQYF.

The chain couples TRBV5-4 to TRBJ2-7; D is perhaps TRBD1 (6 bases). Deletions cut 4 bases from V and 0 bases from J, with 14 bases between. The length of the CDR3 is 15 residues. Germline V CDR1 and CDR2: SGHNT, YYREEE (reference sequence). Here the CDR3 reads CASSLTGDLSYEQYF. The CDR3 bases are TGTGCCAGCAGCCTGACAGGTGACCTCTCCTACGAGCAGTACTTC.

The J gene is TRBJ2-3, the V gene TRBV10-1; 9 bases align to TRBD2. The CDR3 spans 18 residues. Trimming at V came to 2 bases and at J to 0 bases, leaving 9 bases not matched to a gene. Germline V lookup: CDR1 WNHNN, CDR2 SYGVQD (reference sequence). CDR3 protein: CASSEIGGRGASTDTQYF. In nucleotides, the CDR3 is TGCGCCAGCAGTGAGATCGGCGGGAGGGGGGCTAGCACAGATACGCAGTATTTT.

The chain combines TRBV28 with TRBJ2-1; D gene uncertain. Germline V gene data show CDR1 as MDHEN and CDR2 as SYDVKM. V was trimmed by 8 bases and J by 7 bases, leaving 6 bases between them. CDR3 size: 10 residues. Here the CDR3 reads CASGRNEQFF. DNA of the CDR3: TGTGCCAGCGGAAGGAATGAGCAGTTCTTC.

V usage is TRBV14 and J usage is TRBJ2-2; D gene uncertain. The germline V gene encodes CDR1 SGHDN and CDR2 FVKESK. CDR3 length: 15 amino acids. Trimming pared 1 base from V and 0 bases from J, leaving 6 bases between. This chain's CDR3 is CASSQGSANTGELFF. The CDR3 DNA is TGTGCCAGCAGCCAAGGCAGTGCGAACACCGGGGAGCTGTTTTTT.

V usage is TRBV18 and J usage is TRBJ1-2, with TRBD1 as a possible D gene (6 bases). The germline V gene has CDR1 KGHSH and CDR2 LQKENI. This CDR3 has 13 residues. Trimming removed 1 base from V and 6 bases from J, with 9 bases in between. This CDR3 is CASSPRRQDGYTF. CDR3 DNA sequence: TGTGCCAGCTCACCACGGCGACAGGATGGCTACACCTTC.

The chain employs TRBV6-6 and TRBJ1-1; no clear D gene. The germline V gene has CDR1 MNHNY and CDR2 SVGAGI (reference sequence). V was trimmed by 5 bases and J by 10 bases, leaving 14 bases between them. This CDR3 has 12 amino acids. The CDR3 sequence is CASSQRAPIAFF. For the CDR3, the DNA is TGTGCCAGCAGTCAGCGGGCTCCCATAGCTTTCTTT.

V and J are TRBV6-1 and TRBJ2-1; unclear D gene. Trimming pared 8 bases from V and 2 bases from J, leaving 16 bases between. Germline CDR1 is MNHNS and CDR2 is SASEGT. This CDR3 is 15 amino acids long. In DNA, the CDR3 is TGTGCCAGCGGCGTTCCCTCGGACCCCTACAATGAGCAGTTCTTC. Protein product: CASGVPSDPYNEQFF.

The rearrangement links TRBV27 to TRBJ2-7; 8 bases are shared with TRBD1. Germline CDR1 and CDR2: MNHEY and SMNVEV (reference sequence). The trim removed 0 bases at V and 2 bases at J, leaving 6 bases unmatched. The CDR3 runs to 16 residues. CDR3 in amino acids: CASSLSSTGAAYEQYF. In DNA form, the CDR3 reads TGTGCCAGCAGTTTATCCTCGACAGGGGCGGCCTACGAGCAGTACTTC.